Reported below is one TCR beta chain. Its recognized antigen is unknown. Base quality data are lacking; no much larger clone is found one base away. This record comes from a study of blood T cells in healthy people across ages (dated by TCRdb to between 2015 and 2016). With regard to the full study: Template switching captured roughly one uniquely barcoded TCR beta cDNA molecule per two T cells in model experiments. The study measured age-related changes in TCR beta repertoire diversity using deep sequencing normalized with unique cDNA molecular identifiers. Four age groups were formed from the donors: young (average approximately 15 years), middle-aged (approximately 40), aged (around 68) and long-lived (more than 75). To avoid experimental bias, donors of different ages were randomly spread across the sequencing lanes. For two donors (one aged 18 to 29 and one aged 80 or older), the study analyzed two additional independent replicas of 1 million unique cDNA reads from the same blood draw.

Systemically healthy Caucasian individuals from Russia, approximately 39 in total and aged roughly 6 to 100 years, were included as donors. Around 10 milliliters of peripheral blood were collected from each donor into EDTA-treated Vacutainer tubes. Ficoll-Paque density-gradient centrifugation was used to isolate PBMCs, with at least 7 million per sample. Total RNA was extracted from PBMCs with Trizol reagent, with at least 6 micrograms obtained per sample. For every donor, flow cytometry on a PBMC aliquot measured the percentage of naive CD45RAhigh/CD27high T cells. The CDR3 covers 16 residues, taking in both the cysteine and the phenylalanine. The kept DNA is CDR3 alone, 48 bases in frame from the first base. According to the germline V gene, CDR1 reads MNHEY and CDR2 reads SVGAGI. V is pared back by 2 bases and J by 4 bases, with 17 bases lying between the germline termini. Beyond this particular receptor, the publication reports: Because the CMV infection status of the donors was unknown, age-related changes in expanded clonotypes may potentially have been confounded. The percentage of naive T cells measured by flow cytometry correlated strongly with observed TCR beta diversity. Since profiling was done on bulk unsorted PBMCs, naive and antigen-experienced compartments could not be conclusively compared. Estimates of total diversity based on one million sequenced T cells were considered lower bounds and underestimates. Compared with the aged group, more naive CD4+ T cells, fewer expanded clones and increased TCR diversity were shown by the long-lived group, suggesting age selection. Observed TCR beta diversity per million T cells fell roughly linearly with age, and a significant reduction was already apparent by age approximately 40.

The library came from 5' RACE. The run used an Illumina HiSeq 2500. A second PCR of roughly 7 to 12 cycles was run with a J-beta primer mix and a sample-barcoded 5' primer. A template-switch 5' adaptor carrying 12 random nucleotides introduced a unique molecular identifier onto each TCR beta cDNA molecule. Each sample yielded at least 3 million CDR3-containing paired-end reads. All of the RNA was converted into first-strand cDNA using the Mint cDNA synthesis kit, with a TRBC-specific oligonucleotide serving as the primer. Following uracil-DNA glycosylase treatment, a first 18-cycle PCR with universal primers M1SS and BC2_uni_R was performed on all cDNA. The original methods were these. Normalization of each sample was performed by random selection of 1 million high-quality reads, each carrying a distinct molecular identifier. Instead of being binned into consensus sequences, reads that shared molecular identifiers were thrown out. CDR3 identification, clonotype clustering and error correction used MiTCR with a Q25 quality threshold and the strictest error-elimination algorithm. A nonparametric unseen species model with Euler transformation was used to estimate lower-bound total TCR beta diversity. TCRdb cleaned the public reads at Q25 with fastp, built clones with MiXCR and kept in-frame beta chains. Records with the same CDR3 protein are collapsed into one entry carrying the most frequent genes and DNA. The V and J calls and clone size come from TCRdb's table, not from the authors' own analysis. For this sample there are hundreds of thousands of distinct CDR3 sequences; 56% appear just once. Around 25% of the sample is taken by the ten largest.

This clonotype was sampled from a man aged 35-49 years in good health. The sequenced sample consisted of blood. The chain is assembled from TRBV6-5 and TRBJ2-5, and possibly TRBD2, on 5 matching bases. The CDR3: CASSYGLAGVGETQYF. The bases read TGTGCCAGCAGTTACGGCCTAGCAGGAGTAGGAGAGACCCAGTACTTC.